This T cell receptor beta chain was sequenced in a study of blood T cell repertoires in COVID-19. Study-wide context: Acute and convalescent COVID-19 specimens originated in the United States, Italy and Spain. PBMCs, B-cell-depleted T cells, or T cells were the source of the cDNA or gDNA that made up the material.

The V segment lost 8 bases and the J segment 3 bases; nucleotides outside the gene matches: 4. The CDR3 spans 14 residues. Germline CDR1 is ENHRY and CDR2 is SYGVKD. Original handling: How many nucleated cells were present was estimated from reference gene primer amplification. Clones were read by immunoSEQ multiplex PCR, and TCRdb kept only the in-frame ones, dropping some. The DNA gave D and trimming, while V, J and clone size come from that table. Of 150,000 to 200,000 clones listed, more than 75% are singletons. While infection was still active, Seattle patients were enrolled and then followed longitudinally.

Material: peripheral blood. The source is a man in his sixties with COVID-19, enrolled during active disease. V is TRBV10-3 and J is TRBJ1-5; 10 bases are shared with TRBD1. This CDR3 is CAIGDRGFNQPQHF. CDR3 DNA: TGTGCCATCGGGGACAGGGGATTCAATCAGCCCCAGCATTTT.